The present entry profiles one T cell receptor beta chain with its context. The sample belongs to a study of blood T cell repertoires in COVID-19. Overall study context: The origin of the acute and convalescent COVID-19 samples was the United States, Italy and Spain. Sources were T cells, B-cell-depleted T cells, or PBMCs; the material itself was cDNA or gDNA.

Unmatched junction bases numbered 8, after V lost 6 bases and J lost 5 bases. The germline V gene has CDR1 SEHNR and CDR2 FQNEAQ (reference sequence). CDR3 length equals 15 residues. As handled by the study authors: It was from reference gene primer amplification that nucleated cell counts were estimated. Only in-frame clones appear in the TCRdb table, and some are missing; sequencing was by immunoSEQ multiplex PCR. Clonal size and the V and J genes are those of that table, whereas D and trimming came from the DNA. In the table there are approximately 100,000 clones, around 88% of which are singletons.

The rearrangement uses TRBV7-9 and TRBJ2-1; 9 bases agree with TRBD1. The sequenced sample consisted of peripheral blood. This clonotype originated in a human donor with acute or convalescent COVID-19. The donor label of this sample is uncertain. The CDR3 sequence is CASRGQGSYNNEQFF. The CDR3 DNA follows: TGTGCCAGCAGGGGACAGGGTTCGTATAACAATGAGCAGTTCTTC.